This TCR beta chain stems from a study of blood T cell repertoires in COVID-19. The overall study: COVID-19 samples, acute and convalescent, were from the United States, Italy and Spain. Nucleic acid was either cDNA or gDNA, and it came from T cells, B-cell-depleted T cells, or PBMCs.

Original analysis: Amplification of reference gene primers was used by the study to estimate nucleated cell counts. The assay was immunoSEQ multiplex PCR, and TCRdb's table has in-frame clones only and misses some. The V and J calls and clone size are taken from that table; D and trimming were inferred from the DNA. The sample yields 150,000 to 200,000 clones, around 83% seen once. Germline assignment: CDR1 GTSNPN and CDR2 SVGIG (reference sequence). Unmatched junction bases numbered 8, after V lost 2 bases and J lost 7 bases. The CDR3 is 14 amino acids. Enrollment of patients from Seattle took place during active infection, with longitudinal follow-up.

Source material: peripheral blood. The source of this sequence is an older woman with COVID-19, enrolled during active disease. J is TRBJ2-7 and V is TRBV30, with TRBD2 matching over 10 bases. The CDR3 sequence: CAWSRIAGGGEQYF. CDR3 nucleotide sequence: TGTGCCTGGAGTCGGATAGCGGGAGGTGGAGAGCAGTACTTC. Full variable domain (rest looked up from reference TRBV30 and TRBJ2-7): SQTIHQWPATLVQPVGSPLSLECTVEGTSNPNLYWYRQAAGRGLQLLFYSVGIGQISSEVPQNLSASRPQDRQFILSSKKLLLSDSGFYLCAWSRIAGGGEQYFGPGTRLTVT.